This T cell receptor (beta chain) appears in the sequencing data of a study of blood T cell repertoires in COVID-19. The count of this clone is one. Germline V gives CDR1 KGHSH, CDR2 LQKENI. The CDR3 is made up of 15 amino acids. Trimming shortened V by 5 bases and J by 4 bases, and 15 bases separated the two germline ends. In the original analysis: How many nucleated cells were present was estimated from reference gene primer amplification. The table came from immunoSEQ multiplex PCR; TCRdb's copy has only in-frame clones and leaves some out. The V and J calls and clone size are taken from that table; D and trimming were inferred from the DNA. The data show under 150,000 clones, with about 84% seen just once and 5% held by the top ten.

The rearrangement links TRBV18 to TRBJ1-3, with a tentative D call TRBD1 (6 bases). This TCR was recovered from a woman aged 45-65 years with acute or convalescent COVID-19. The source material was peripheral blood. DNA for the CDR3: TGTGCCAGCTCAGCCGACAGGTTGGAGGGAAACACCATATATTTT. It yields the protein CASSADRLEGNTIYF.